This TCR beta chain was profiled in a study of blood T cells in healthy people across ages. V was clipped by 0 bases and J by 7 bases, with 13 bases between them. Germline loops: CDR1 DFQATT, CDR2 SNEGSKA (reference sequence). CDR3 size: 14 residues. Then a second PCR, running about 7 to 11 cycles, was carried out with a sample-barcoded 5' primer and a J-beta primer mix. TCRdb re-derived calls from the 5' RACE reads in MiXCR, one entry per CDR3 protein. Here the sample spans a few hundred thousand distinct CDR3 sequences, about 52% being singletons. This clonotype was observed many times. V and J are TRBV20-1 and TRBJ2-1, with D uncertain. Material: blood. This sequence originates from a man aged 60 to 75 in good health. Written as DNA, the CDR3 is TGCAGTGCTAGAGAACCTAGATTTATTAATGAGCAGTTCTTC. Encoded protein: CSAREPRFINEQFF.